Below, 15 T cell receptor beta chains from the same sample are listed, as sequenced in a study of blood T cell repertoires in COVID-19. Assay used: immunoSEQ multiplex PCR; TCRdb lists only in-frame clones, some missing. The table includes 55,000 to 60,000 clones, more than 75% detected once. The sequencing sample was made of peripheral blood. These receptor sequences come from a middle-aged man with active COVID-19.

The V call is TRBV9, the J call TRBJ1-6; no reliable D call. Trimming removed 0 bases at V and 0 bases at J, with 10 bases between. Germline V gene data show CDR1 as SGDLS and CDR2 as YYNGEE. The CDR3 is 17 residues long. The CDR3 spells CASSVGAGGSYNSPLHF. In DNA, the CDR3 is TGTGCCAGCAGCGTAGGGGCTGGTGGCTCCTATAATTCACCCCTCCACTTT. The whole variable domain, remainder taken from reference TRBV9 and TRBJ1-6, is DSGVTQTPKHLITATGQRVTLRCSPRSGDLSVYWYQQSLDQGLQFLIQYYNGEERAKGNILERFSAQQFPDLHSELNLSSLELGDSALYFCASSVGAGGSYNSPLHFGNGTRLTVT.

The chain combines TRBV30 with TRBJ2-3, with a possible D match to TRBD2 (6 bases). Deletions cut 2 bases from V and 3 bases from J, with 12 bases between. Per germline, CDR1 GTSNPN and CDR2 SVGIG (reference sequence). The CDR3 loop spans 14 amino acids. In DNA form, the CDR3 reads TGTGCCTGGAGTCGGGAGCTAGGAACAGATACGCAGTATTTT. It translates to CAWSRELGTDTQYF.

The V call is TRBV6-5, the J call TRBJ2-2; D ambiguous. The CDR3 contains 15 residues. Germline lookup yields CDR1 MNHEY and CDR2 SVGAGI. V was trimmed by 0 bases and J by 1 base, leaving 6 bases between them. CDR3: CASSYSPKNTGELFF. CDR3 sequence (DNA): TGTGCCAGCAGTTACTCTCCAAAGAACACCGGGGAGCTGTTTTTT.

The CDR3 sequence is CASSWGTNDEQFF. In DNA, the CDR3 is TGCGCCAGCAGCTGGGGGACTAATGATGAGCAGTTCTTC. The chain links TRBV5-1 to TRBJ2-1; TRBD2 agrees at 7 bases. V trimming: 3 bases; J trimming: 8 bases; junction bases outside the gene matches: 5. The V gene's germline CDR1 is SGHRS and CDR2 YFSETQ. This CDR3 is built from 13 residues.

The chain has TRBV5-1 and TRBJ2-7; 10 nucleotides agree with TRBD2. Per germline, CDR1 SGHRS and CDR2 YFSETQ. V lost 2 bases, J lost 2 bases, and 7 bases stayed unmatched. This CDR3 is built from 16 residues. CDR3: CASSFLSGRAPYEQYF. The CDR3 DNA reads as TGCGCCAGCAGCTTTCTCAGCGGGAGGGCCCCCTACGAGCAGTACTTC. Looking up the rest from reference TRBV5-1 and TRBJ2-7 gives the full variable domain: KAGVTQTPRYLIKTRGQQVTLSCSPISGHRSVSWYQQTPGQGLQFLFEYFSETQRNKGNFPGRFSGRQFSNSRSEMNVSTLELGDSALYLCASSFLSGRAPYEQYFGPGTRLTVT.

The chain employs TRBV18 and TRBJ1-1, with D uncertain. Germline V gene data show CDR1 as KGHSH and CDR2 as LQKENI. V was pared by 2 bases and J by 1 base, with 5 bases between. This CDR3 contains 13 residues. The CDR3 nucleotides are TGTGCCAGCTCACCAGGCAAGAACACTGAAGCTTTCTTT. Translation: CASSPGKNTEAFF.

This clone was counted once. At one end the junction does not follow the germline gene, possibly because of a read error. V usage is TRBV5-7 and J usage is TRBJ1-6; TRBD1 matches at 7 bases. TRBV5-7 is recorded as an ORF, its role being uncertain. The CDR3 runs 16 residues. The CDR3: CASSLEGGFSNSPLHF. The DNA of the CDR3 is TGTGCCAGCAGCTTGGAAGGGGGCTTCTCTAATTCGCCCCTCCACTTT.

The chain couples TRBV9 to TRBJ2-5, with D possibly being TRBD2 (5 bases). Germline CDR1 SGDLS, CDR2 YYNGEE. The CDR3 extends over 14 amino acids. Trimming took off 3 bases at V and 5 bases at J, with 14 bases between the two ends. CDR3 loop: CASSGTAGFETQYF. The CDR3 DNA reads TGTGCCAGCAGCGGGACTGCTGGGTTCGAGACCCAGTACTTC.

The chain links TRBV14 to TRBJ2-3; 8 positions agree with TRBD2. The V gene end was trimmed by 0 bases and the J gene end by 2 bases; junction bases not matched to a gene: 4. This CDR3 contains 16 residues. CDR1 SGHDN and CDR2 FVKESK come from the germline V gene. CDR3 bases: TGTGCCAGCAGCCAAGACTCGGGAGGGCCCACAGATACGCAGTATTTT. The encoded protein is CASSQDSGGPTDTQYF.

The gene calls are TRBV5-8 and TRBJ1-3; D not certain. The germline V gene encodes CDR1 SGHTS and CDR2 YDEGEE. This CDR3 comprises 15 residues. V lost 0 bases and J 4 bases, leaving 11 bases between the germline ends. CDR3: CASSLEATYGNTIYF. CDR3 nucleotide sequence: TGTGCCAGCAGCTTGGAAGCTACGTACGGAAACACCATATATTTT.

V is TRBV5-5 and J is TRBJ2-1; the match to TRBD2 covers 12 bases. Germline CDR1 reads SGHKS; CDR2 reads YYEKEE (reference sequence). V lost 5 bases, J lost 9 bases, and 9 bases stayed unmatched. The CDR3 length is 15 residues. CDR3 coding DNA: TGTGCCAGCAGTTGGGAGGCTAGCGGGAGGGCTGAGCAGTTCTTC. Its protein is CASSWEASGRAEQFF.

The rearrangement links TRBV7-2 to TRBJ1-1; possibly TRBD1 for D (5 bases). This CDR3 is built from 14 residues. Trimming cost V 5 bases and J 4 bases, with 14 bases left between them. Per the germline V gene, CDR1 is SGHTA and CDR2 is FQGNSA. The CDR3 loop is CASSQRTRVTEAFF. The CDR3 DNA follows: TGTGCCAGCAGCCAAAGGACAAGGGTCACTGAAGCTTTCTTT. The whole variable domain, remainder taken from reference TRBV7-2 and TRBJ1-1, is GAGVSQSPSNKVTEKGKDVELRCDPISGHTALYWYRQSLGQGLEFLIYFQGNSAPDKSGLPSDRFSAERTGGSVSTLTIQRTQQEDSAVYLCASSQRTRVTEAFFGQGTRLTVV.

The gene calls are TRBV6-1 and TRBJ2-3, with no clear D. CDR1 and CDR2 (germline): MNHNS, SASEGT. This CDR3 has 12 amino acids. V was cut by 3 bases and J by 6 bases, with 7 bases left in between. The CDR3: CASSDPRDTQYF. CDR3 in DNA: TGTGCCAGCAGTGACCCCAGGGATACGCAGTATTTT.

This chain joins TRBV19 and TRBJ1-2, with a weak D call TRBD1 (6 bases). Germline V gene sequence: CDR1 LNHDA, CDR2 SQIVND (reference sequence). This CDR3 comprises 12 residues. Between the trimmed V and J ends, which lost 6 bases and 6 bases, there was a span of 11 bases. The chain's CDR3 is CASRGGMDGYTF. The CDR3 DNA reads TGTGCCAGTAGAGGGGGAATGGATGGCTACACCTTC.

The table lists this clone with a count of one. The chain has TRBV2 and TRBJ2-5; D is unresolved. V was shortened by 5 bases and J by 2 bases, with 3 bases between the two germline ends. Germline lookup yields CDR1 SNHLY and CDR2 FYNNEI. There are 11 residues in the CDR3. The CDR3 reads CASSYQETQYF. The CDR3 DNA is TGTGCCAGCAGTTATCAAGAGACCCAGTACTTC.